This T cell receptor beta chain was sequenced during a study of blood T cells in healthy people across ages. Trimming cost V 3 bases and J 0 bases; bases outside gene matches: 8. The CDR3 sequence is 16 residues long. The V gene's germline CDR1 is DFQATT and CDR2 SNEGSKA (reference sequence). Per-sample yields of isolated PBMCs were at least 6 million. The authors extracted at least 6 micrograms of total RNA per sample. This clonotype was seen repeatedly, ten times or more. The antigen is undetermined. Study-level results: Investigators treated diversity estimates from one million T cells as underestimates.

A second PCR, run for about 7 to 11 cycles, used a sample-barcoded 5' primer plus a J-beta primer mix. Researchers report that each sample yielded at least 2.5 million CDR3-containing paired-end reads. TCRdb redid the calling of the 5' RACE reads with MiXCR, one entry per CDR3 protein. The sample yields 1 million or so distinct CDR3 sequences, under 55% seen once. The sample consisted of blood. The sequence came from a woman aged 55-75 years in good health. The V call is TRBV20-1, the J call TRBJ1-5; 7 bases are a match to TRBD1. The CDR3 sequence: CSARETGYDSNQPQHF. In nucleotides, the CDR3 is TGCAGTGCTAGGGAGACAGGGTATGATAGCAATCAGCCCCAGCATTTT.